These 27 T cell receptor beta chains were sequenced from one sample in a study of cytomegalovirus exposure and HLA in healthy donors. PCR was performed using 60 Vbeta and 13 Jbeta primers. The data were produced by immunoSEQ multiplex PCR, yet TCRdb's version contains in-frame clones alone and is incomplete. This sample has roughly 190,000 clones, with around 77% found just once. The specimen sequenced was PBMCs. These receptors were obtained from a woman aged 18-35 years in good health and CMV-seronegative.

The chain joins TRBV2 to TRBJ1-1; 8 bases align to TRBD1. From germline, CDR1 is SNHLY and CDR2 FYNNEI. The V segment lost 8 bases and the J segment 5 bases; nucleotides outside the gene matches: 7. CDR3 length equals 13 residues. The CDR3 bases are TGTGCCAGCCTGAGACAGGGGAGTACTGAAGCTTTCTTT. As protein: CASLRQGSTEAFF.

The V and J genes are TRBV7-8 and TRBJ2-5; 9 bases align to TRBD2. V shed 6 bases and J 5 bases; nucleotides not matched to a gene: 10. Germline loops: CDR1 SGHVS, CDR2 FQNEAQ. This CDR3 region has 15 residues. CDR3 DNA: TGTGCCAGCAGTTATGTAGCGGGAGTACAGGAGACCCAGTACTTC. Translated: CASSYVAGVQETQYF.

The V and J genes are TRBV11-2 and TRBJ2-3, with TRBD2 matching 11 bases. Trimming cost V 4 bases and J 3 bases; bases outside gene matches: 0. The CDR3 is 14 amino acids. In germline, CDR1 is SGHAT, CDR2 FQNNGV. CDR3 residues: CASSSSGGTDTQYF. The CDR3 coding sequence is TGTGCCAGCAGCTCTAGCGGGGGGACAGATACGCAGTATTTT.

The chain is built from TRBV10-3 and TRBJ1-5; TRBD1 agrees at 7 bases. The CDR3 loop spans 13 amino acids. Per germline, CDR1 ENHRY and CDR2 SYGVKD. Trimming cost V 4 bases and J 5 bases; bases outside gene matches: 2. The CDR3 loop reads CAISGQGDQPQHF. The CDR3 DNA follows: TGTGCCATCAGTGGACAGGGCGATCAGCCCCAGCATTTT.

V gene TRBV7-2 combines with J gene TRBJ1-1, with TRBD1 matching over 7 bases. Germline-derived CDR1 and CDR2 are SGHTA and FQGNSA. The CDR3 is 14 amino acids. J was trimmed by 11 bases and V by 5 bases; bases with no gene match: 14. The CDR3 region is CASSGRGGPSAAFF. CDR3 nucleotides: TGTGCCAGCAGCGGTCGAGGGGGCCCCTCGGCGGCTTTCTTT.

The chain uses TRBV14 and TRBJ2-3; 13 positions match TRBD2. This CDR3 comprises 16 residues. Trimming took 7 bases from V and 2 from J; bases not matched to a gene: 6. CDR1 SGHDN and CDR2 FVKESK come from the germline V gene. The CDR3 is CASTGTSGDATDTQYF. The CDR3 bases are TGTGCCAGCACCGGGACTAGCGGGGACGCCACAGATACGCAGTATTTT.

This rearrangement joins TRBV7-9 to TRBJ2-7, with 7 bases that match TRBD1. The V segment lost 4 bases and the J segment 0 bases; nucleotides outside the gene matches: 6. The germline gives CDR1 SEHNR, CDR2 FQNEAQ (reference sequence). This CDR3 comprises 15 residues. This chain's CDR3 is CASSWDSFSSYEQYF. As DNA, the CDR3 is TGTGCCAGCAGCTGGGACAGTTTTAGCTCCTACGAGCAGTACTTC.

The gene calls are TRBV19 and TRBJ1-5, with D uncertain. The germline gives CDR1 LNHDA, CDR2 SQIVND (reference sequence). CDR3 length: 15 amino acids. V shed 1 base and J shed 2 bases, with 9 bases lying between them. CDR3: CASSIGLGGNQPQHF. The DNA of the CDR3 is TGTGCCAGTAGTATAGGACTTGGTGGCAATCAGCCCCAGCATTTT.

This sequence joins TRBV27 and TRBJ2-5; no clear D. The CDR3 runs to 13 residues. Trimming removed 3 bases at V and 3 bases at J, with 8 bases between. Germline lookup yields CDR1 MNHEY and CDR2 SMNVEV (reference sequence). The CDR3: CASSFQREETQYF. The DNA of the CDR3 is TGTGCCAGCAGTTTCCAGCGCGAAGAGACCCAGTACTTC.

The chain employs TRBV5-6 and TRBJ2-7; 7 bases line up with TRBD1. J lost 4 bases, V lost 4 bases, and 8 bases had no gene match. The germline CDR1 and CDR2 sequences are SGHDT and YYEEEE. CDR3 length: 14 residues. CDR3 nucleotide sequence: TGTGCCAGCAGCGCGACAGGGTTTTCATACGAGCAGTACTTC. Amino acids: CASSATGFSYEQYF.

On this clone itself: The identical CDR3 is also encoded by other nucleotide sequences in the sample. The chain is built from TRBV5-1 and TRBJ2-1, with TRBD2 identical over 7 bases. The CDR3 has 12 amino acids. The J segment lost 9 bases and the V segment lost 4 bases, leaving 4 bases of the junction unmatched. CDR1 and CDR2 (germline): SGHRS, YFSETQ. The CDR3 spells CASSPTGGEQFF. The CDR3 nucleotides are TGCGCCAGCAGCCCCACGGGGGGTGAGCAGTTCTTC.

This rearrangement joins TRBV2 to TRBJ1-1; 9 bases line up with TRBD1. Trimming took 2 bases from V and 10 from J; bases not matched to a gene: 14. The CDR3 length is 16 residues. Germline V gene lookup returns CDR1 SNHLY and CDR2 FYNNEI. The CDR3 DNA is TGTGCCAGCAGTGAATTGGACAGGGGTGAAGTAATGGGAGCTTTCTTT. Protein product: CASSELDRGEVMGAFF.

This clone occurred once. The chain links TRBV6-4 to TRBJ1-5; D is possibly TRBD1 (6 bases). This CDR3 has 16 amino acids. Trimming removed 1 base from V and 2 bases from J, with 12 bases in between. The germline V gene has CDR1 MRHNA and CDR2 SNTAGT. The DNA for the CDR3 is TGTGCCAGCAGTGACTTATCAGGGGTCGGCAATCAGCCCCAGCATTTT. Protein: CASSDLSGVGNQPQHF.

This chain links TRBV11-2 with TRBJ2-5; D is perhaps TRBD1 (6 bases). CDR3 size: 15 residues. The germline CDR1 and CDR2 sequences are SGHAT and FQNNGV. V was cut by 1 base and J by 5 bases, with 14 bases left in between. The CDR3 loop reads CASSLVLTGYETQYF. The CDR3, as DNA: TGTGCCAGCAGCTTAGTCCTGACAGGTTATGAGACCCAGTACTTC.

The chain joins TRBV28 to TRBJ2-7, with 10 nucleotides matching TRBD2. The CDR3 covers 15 residues. Germline CDR1 MDHEN, CDR2 SYDVKM. The V and J ends lost 3 bases and 5 bases, in that order; junction bases with no gene match: 7. This CDR3 reads CASSFLAGAADEQYF. CDR3 bases: TGTGCCAGCAGTTTTCTAGCGGGAGCAGCGGACGAGCAGTACTTC.

The chain couples TRBV7-9 to TRBJ1-6; D gene uncertain. The CDR3 runs 12 residues. CDR1 is SEHNR and CDR2 is FQNEAQ in the germline V gene (reference sequence). With 5 bases removed from V and 9 bases from J, the gap between germline ends came to 8 bases. The CDR3 DNA sequence: TGTGCCAGCAGCCCCGGGGTTTCACCCCTCCACTTT. Amino acids: CASSPGVSPLHF.

CDR3 sequence (DNA): TGCGCCAGCAGCTTGACGAATTGGGGCCGGGCGTCACGGGCGTCCGAGCAGTACTTC. It specifies CASSLTNWGRASRASEQYF. The chain recombines TRBV5-1 with TRBJ2-7; perhaps TRBD1 as D (5 bases). CDR3 length: 19 residues. Germline assignment: CDR1 SGHRS and CDR2 YFSETQ. V was trimmed by 1 base and J by 6 bases, leaving 29 bases between them.

This sequence joins TRBV27 and TRBJ2-7, with D perhaps matching TRBD2 (6 bases). Trimming left V 0 bases short and J 2 bases short, with 17 bases between. CDR1 is MNHEY, CDR2 SMNVEV, per germline (reference sequence). The CDR3 extends over 17 amino acids. Written as DNA, the CDR3 is TGTGCCAGCAGTTTATCGCTATCGCAGGGAGGACCCTACGAGCAGTACTTC. Amino acid sequence: CASSLSLSQGGPYEQYF.

The CDR3 is CASSLSRRRGEAFF. CDR3 DNA sequence: TGTGCCAGCAGCTTGAGTCGGCGGCGGGGTGAAGCTTTCTTT. V usage is TRBV7-2 and J usage is TRBJ1-1, with D hard to call. Germline V lookup: CDR1 SGHTA, CDR2 FQGNSA. The ends were cut back, 3 bases at V and 7 bases at J, with 15 bases in the middle. The CDR3 is 14 amino acids.

This chain connects TRBV4-1 to TRBJ1-1; 7 bases agree with TRBD1. The CDR3 sequence is 17 residues long. CDR1 MGHRA and CDR2 YSYEKL come from the germline V gene. The junction had 14 bases not matched to a gene; V was cut back by 2 bases and J by 5 bases. CDR3 region: CASSQILQGSMVTEAFF. The CDR3 DNA follows: TGCGCCAGCAGCCAAATTTTACAGGGGTCAATGGTTACTGAAGCTTTCTTT.

The gene calls are TRBV30 and TRBJ1-1; a possible D gene is TRBD1 (6 bases). The CDR3 loop spans 11 amino acids. With 1 base removed from V and 7 bases from J, the gap between germline ends came to 7 bases. Germline lookup yields CDR1 GTSNPN and CDR2 SVGIG (reference sequence). The CDR3 sequence: CAWSGQDEAFF. DNA of the CDR3: TGTGCCTGGAGTGGACAGGATGAAGCTTTCTTT.

The chain links TRBV2 to TRBJ1-2, with TRBD1 as a possible D gene (5 bases). Germline V gives CDR1 SNHLY, CDR2 FYNNEI. The CDR3 is made up of 13 amino acids. With 9 bases removed from V and 8 bases from J, the gap between germline ends came to 19 bases. CDR3 nucleotides: TGTGCCAGTTCAACGGGGCCGACTAGGGGCTACACCTTC. Translated: CASSTGPTRGYTF.

Worth noting for this clone: This sample includes further DNA sequences coding for the same CDR3. This rearrangement joins TRBV7-2 to TRBJ2-7; a weak D match, TRBD2 (5 bases). This CDR3 contains 17 residues. The V gene lost 6 bases and the J gene lost 4 bases, with 25 bases spanning the gap. Germline values: CDR1 SGHTA, CDR2 FQGNSA. The CDR3 spells CASSPPGRAAFLYEQYF. The CDR3 DNA follows: TGTGCCAGCAGTCCTCCCGGGCGGGCAGCCTTCCTTTACGAGCAGTACTTC.

CDR3: CASSDISNQPQHF. The CDR3 nucleotides are TGTGCCAGCAGTGATATTAGCAATCAGCCCCAGCATTTT. V and J are TRBV6-1 and TRBJ1-5; the D is unclear. V lost 3 bases and J lost 0, with 3 bases in between. In germline, CDR1 is MNHNS, CDR2 SASEGT. This CDR3 region has 13 residues.

The chain recombines TRBV25-1 with TRBJ1-1, with D tentatively TRBD1 (6 bases). The CDR3 length is 14 residues. The germline V gene has CDR1 MGHDK and CDR2 SYGVNS. V was pared by 4 bases and J by 3 bases, with 12 bases between. The CDR3 reads CASSVGGGDTEAFF. The CDR3 nucleotides are TGTGCCAGCAGTGTAGGGGGTGGGGACACTGAAGCTTTCTTT.

V and J are TRBV6-5 and TRBJ2-3; no clear D gene. Trimming left V 2 bases short and J 0 bases short, with 3 bases between. The CDR3 length is 13 residues. Germline CDR1 is MNHEY and CDR2 is SVGAGI. CDR3 residues: CASSYGSTDTQYF. In DNA, the CDR3 is TGTGCCAGCAGTTACGGCAGCACAGATACGCAGTATTTT.

The rearrangement links TRBV5-6 to TRBJ2-5; 7 bases are shared with TRBD2. Trimming cost V 0 bases and J 1 base; bases outside gene matches: 6. The CDR3 length is 16 residues. CDR1 is SGHDT, CDR2 YYEEEE, per germline. The CDR3 is CASSLAGGPTQETQYF. The CDR3 nucleotides are TGTGCCAGCAGCTTGGCGGGGGGTCCCACCCAAGAGACCCAGTACTTC.